These 26 T cell receptor beta chains were all obtained from the same sample, sequenced in a study of blood T cells in healthy people across ages. It was with a sample-barcoded 5' primer and a J-beta primer mix that a second PCR of roughly 6 to 12 cycles was run. TCRdb reprocessed the 5' RACE reads with MiXCR, giving one entry per CDR3 protein. The repertoire holds about 780,000 distinct CDR3 sequences, with 35% to 60% as singletons. Sequences were obtained from blood. The receptors were gathered from a man at least 80 years old in good health.

V gene TRBV20-1 combines with J gene TRBJ2-7; 8 positions match TRBD2. CDR1 is DFQATT and CDR2 is SNEGSKA in the germline V gene (reference sequence). The length of the CDR3 is 14 residues. The trim removed 2 bases at V and 2 bases at J, leaving 5 bases unmatched. CDR3 nucleotides: TGCAGTGCTAGACCCGGAGCGGGAGCCTACGAGCAGTACTTC. Its protein is CSARPGAGAYEQYF.

The sample holds a few counts of this clonotype. This chain uses TRBV20-1 with TRBJ2-5; 8 bases fit TRBD1. V trimming: 5 bases; J trimming: 1 base; junction bases outside the gene matches: 3. This CDR3 is built from 13 residues. The V gene's germline CDR1 is DFQATT and CDR2 SNEGSKA (reference sequence). The CDR3: CSAQTGAQETQYF. Here the CDR3 DNA reads TGCAGTGCTCAGACAGGGGCCCAAGAGACCCAGTACTTC.

The chain employs TRBV19 and TRBJ2-7; the D is unclear. Germline V CDR1 and CDR2: LNHDA, SQIVND (reference sequence). The V and J ends lost 6 bases and 0 bases respectively, with 12 bases between them. The CDR3 runs to 14 residues. CDR3 residues: CASRAQTSSYEQYF. In DNA form, the CDR3 reads TGTGCCAGTAGAGCGCAGACGAGCTCCTACGAGCAGTACTTC.

This clonotype was detected only once. V gene TRBV9 combines with J gene TRBJ2-1; D gene ambiguous. V gave up 0 bases and J gave up 6 bases, with 19 bases separating them. The V gene's germline CDR1 is SGDLS and CDR2 YYNGEE. The CDR3 contains 17 residues. The CDR3 DNA follows: TGTGCCAGCAGCGTAGAGGTTTCAGGCGAAGGTCTCAATGAGCAGTTCTTC. It encodes CASSVEVSGEGLNEQFF.

The chain links TRBV2 to TRBJ2-3, with 9 bases that match TRBD2. Per the germline V gene, CDR1 is SNHLY and CDR2 is FYNNEI. The CDR3 contains 18 residues. The V segment lost 0 bases and the J segment 2 bases; nucleotides outside the gene matches: 9. The CDR3 DNA sequence: TGTGCCAGCAGTGAAGCACCGACTAGCGGCCACTTCACAGATACGCAGTATTTT. Protein product: CASSEAPTSGHFTDTQYF. Drawing the rest from reference TRBV2 and TRBJ2-3, the complete variable domain is EPEVTQTPSHQVTQMGQEVILRCVPISNHLYFYWYRQILGQKVEFLVSFYNNEISEKSEIFDDQFSVERPDGSNFTLKIRSTKLEDSAMYFCASSEAPTSGHFTDTQYFGPGTRLTVL.

The rearrangement joins TRBV12-3 or TRBV12-4 to TRBJ1-5, with 8 positions matching TRBD1. The CDR3 runs to 15 residues. Trimming removed 6 bases from V and 2 bases from J; junction bases left unmatched: 6. This CDR3 is CASRKTGAGNQPQHF. CDR3 DNA: TGTGCCAGCAGAAAGACAGGGGCTGGCAATCAGCCCCAGCATTTT.

The rearrangement uses TRBV20-1 and TRBJ2-1; tentative D call: TRBD2 (5 bases). V dropped 0 bases and J dropped 0 bases, with 12 bases sitting between them. Germline loops: CDR1 DFQATT, CDR2 SNEGSKA (reference sequence). This CDR3 region has 16 residues. The CDR3 DNA is TGCAGTGCTAGAGATCCAGCGGAGCACTCCTACAATGAGCAGTTCTTC. Protein: CSARDPAEHSYNEQFF.

This clonotype appeared once. CDR3: CSAQGQVNTEAFF. In DNA form, the CDR3 reads TGCAGCGCTCAAGGACAGGTGAACACTGAAGCTTTCTTT. V gene TRBV29-1 combines with J gene TRBJ1-1; TRBD1 aligns across 7 bases. CDR1 is SQVTM, CDR2 ANQGSEA, per germline. The CDR3 has 13 amino acids. V lost 7 bases to trimming and J lost 0 bases; unmatched junction nucleotides: 5.

The chain recombines TRBV20-1 with TRBJ1-1; 8 nucleotides match TRBD1. This CDR3 contains 13 residues. Germline V gene data show CDR1 as DFQATT and CDR2 as SNEGSKA (reference sequence). Germline trimming cut 6 bases from V and 5 bases from J; bases unmatched to any gene: 8. The DNA of the CDR3 is TGCAGTGCGGGTGGACAGGGAAAAACTGAAGCTTTCTTT. Residues: CSAGGQGKTEAFF.

This clonotype was counted between two and nine times. This chain uses TRBV12-3 or TRBV12-4 with TRBJ1-1; maybe TRBD1 (6 bases). This CDR3 contains 14 residues. V shed 3 bases and J shed 4 bases, with 12 bases lying between them. The CDR3 region is CASSLQVRGTEAFF. CDR3 DNA sequence: TGTGCCAGCAGTTTGCAGGTCAGGGGCACTGAAGCTTTCTTT.

About this clonotype: Given a much more abundant clone one base away, this may be a read error. The rearrangement joins TRBV5-1 to TRBJ1-2; no reliable D call. The CDR3 has 11 residues. Germline CDR1 and CDR2: SGHRS and YFSETQ. The CDR3 is CASGNNHGYTF. As DNA, the CDR3 is TGCGCCAGCGGTAATAACCATGGCTACACCTTC.

This CDR3 is CSARSPGSNQPQHF. DNA of the CDR3: TGCAGTGCTAGATCGCCCGGGAGCAATCAGCCCCAGCATTTT. The rearrangement uses TRBV20-1 and TRBJ1-5, with D unresolved. The CDR3 has 14 amino acids. Deletions cut 2 bases from V and 1 base from J, with 9 bases between. In germline, CDR1 is DFQATT, CDR2 SNEGSKA (reference sequence).

Regarding this clonotype: This may come from a read error, since a much larger clone is one base off. The V call is TRBV5-1, the J call TRBJ2-1, with TRBD2 matching 12 bases. This CDR3 has 16 residues. Germline V lookup: CDR1 SGHRS, CDR2 YFSETQ. The CDR3 sequence is CANSSLAGGGYNEQFF. The CDR3 coding sequence is TGCGCCAACAGCTCACTAGCGGGAGGCGGGTACAATGAGCAGTTCTTC.

This clonotype was observed a few times. J is TRBJ1-1 and V is TRBV20-1, with D perhaps matching TRBD1 (6 bases). Germline V CDR1 and CDR2: DFQATT, SNEGSKA (reference sequence). This CDR3 is 12 amino acids long. With 8 bases removed from V and 3 bases from J, the gap between germline ends came to 13 bases. CDR3 sequence (DNA): TGCAGTAGCTACAGGGATTACACTGAAGCTTTCTTT. This gives the protein CSSYRDYTEAFF.

This clonotype was counted only a few times. The chain recombines TRBV29-1 with TRBJ1-2; D is ambiguous. The germline V gene has CDR1 SQVTM and CDR2 ANQGSEA. The CDR3 runs to 11 residues. The V end lost 6 bases, the J end lost 4 bases, and 9 bases lay between the germline ends. CDR3 sequence: CSVRETYGYTF. CDR3 sequence (DNA): TGCAGCGTAAGGGAAACCTATGGCTACACCTTC. Complete variable domain (other parts from reference TRBV29-1 and TRBJ1-2): SAVISQKPSRDICQRGTSLTIQCQVDSQVTMMFWYRQQPGQSLTLIATANQGSEATYESGFVIDKFPISRPNLTFSTLTVSNMSPEDSSIYLCSVRETYGYTFGSGTRLTVV.

This clonotype appeared a few times. The rearrangement links TRBV29-1 to TRBJ2-1; D might be TRBD2 (6 bases). The CDR3 runs to 13 residues. Germline assignment: CDR1 SQVTM and CDR2 ANQGSEA. The V end lost 4 bases, the J end lost 4 bases, and 11 bases lay between the germline ends. The CDR3 region is CSVVNSGYNEQFF. The CDR3 DNA follows: TGCAGCGTTGTAAATAGCGGATACAATGAGCAGTTCTTC.

About this clonotype itself: The germline gene is not matched at one end of the junction; a read error may be the cause. The chain recombines TRBV28 with TRBJ2-1; the D call may be TRBD1 or TRBD2 (5 bases each). Germline CDR1 reads MDHEN; CDR2 reads SYDVKM. This CDR3 comprises 18 residues. This CDR3 reads CASSTNAGAQGFYDEQFF. CDR3 sequence (DNA): TGTGCCAGCAGCACTAATGCCGGGGCGCAAGGTTTCTACGATGAGCAGTTCTTC.

J is TRBJ1-2 and V is TRBV29-1; D unclear. Germline CDR1 SQVTM, CDR2 ANQGSEA. V dropped 6 bases and J dropped 3 bases, with 11 bases sitting between them. The CDR3 consists of 12 residues. CDR3 bases: TGCAGCGTCCAGGAGGTTCACTATGGCTACACCTTC. Its translation: CSVQEVHYGYTF.

The gene calls are TRBV3-1 and TRBJ2-3; 12 bases are shared with TRBD2. The CDR3 extends over 17 amino acids. V was pared by 3 bases and J by 3 bases, with 7 bases of the junction left unmatched. CDR1 is LGHDT, CDR2 YNNKEL, per germline (reference sequence). CDR3 protein: CASSQYSTSGGTDTQYF. The CDR3 region has the DNA TGTGCCAGCAGCCAGTACTCAACTAGCGGGGGGACAGATACGCAGTATTTT.

The CDR3 DNA reads as TGCAGCGTTGGGACAGTAGAGACCCAGTACTTC. Protein sequence: CSVGTVETQYF. The chain couples TRBV29-1 to TRBJ2-5; D is perhaps TRBD1 (6 bases). The CDR3 is 11 residues long. V dropped 4 bases and J dropped 4 bases, with 7 bases sitting between them. Per germline, CDR1 SQVTM and CDR2 ANQGSEA. Together with reference TRBV29-1 and TRBJ2-5, the CDR3 gives the full variable domain: SAVISQKPSRDICQRGTSLTIQCQVDSQVTMMFWYRQQPGQSLTLIATANQGSEATYESGFVIDKFPISRPNLTFSTLTVSNMSPEDSSIYLCSVGTVETQYFGPGTRLLVL.

The chain is built from TRBV29-1 and TRBJ2-7; D possibly corresponds to TRBD1 (5 bases). The CDR3 runs 18 residues. The germline gives CDR1 SQVTM, CDR2 ANQGSEA. Trimming took off 6 bases at V and 7 bases at J, with 34 bases between the two ends. CDR3 bases: TGCAGCGTCGTCAGACAGCCGCCCCAAGGCACAATTTGGAATGAGCAGTACTTC. Translated: CSVVRQPPQGTIWNEQYF.

The chain couples TRBV3-1 to TRBJ2-1, with 10 bases matching TRBD2. The CDR3 contains 18 residues. V was clipped by 2 bases and J by 0 bases; unmatched bases: 7. Germline V CDR1 and CDR2: LGHDT, YNNKEL (reference sequence). The CDR3 sequence: CASSQPPSGSGSYNEQFF. The CDR3 DNA reads TGTGCCAGCAGCCAACCACCTAGCGGGAGTGGCTCCTACAATGAGCAGTTCTTC.

There are a few counts of this clonotype. V gene TRBV6-6 combines with J gene TRBJ2-1, with TRBD2 identical over 8 bases. CDR3 length: 15 residues. Unmatched junction bases numbered 8, after V lost 5 bases and J lost 5 bases. The V gene's germline CDR1 is MNHNY and CDR2 SVGAGI (reference sequence). In nucleotides, the CDR3 is TGTGCCAGCAGTGGGGGACTAGTCCCCGACAATGAGCAGTTCTTC. Its protein is CASSGGLVPDNEQFF.

The gene calls are TRBV30 and TRBJ2-3; 8 bases map to TRBD2. Germline-derived CDR1 and CDR2 are GTSNPN and SVGIG (reference sequence). The CDR3 runs 13 residues. J gave up 4 bases and V 5 bases, and 5 bases lay outside the gene matches. The CDR3 sequence: CAWGSGSADTQYF. CDR3 coding DNA: TGTGCCTGGGGGAGCGGGAGTGCAGATACGCAGTATTTT.

This clonotype was counted only a few times. In DNA, the CDR3 is TGTGCCAGCAGCAAAGTCGTTCTAGCCGGGAGAAACTACGAGCAGTACTTC. Amino acids: CASSKVVLAGRNYEQYF. The rearrangement joins TRBV21-1 to TRBJ2-7; the tabulated D call, TRBD2, remains unverified against the DNA. TRBV21-1 is designated a pseudogene. The CDR3 covers 17 residues.

The gene calls are TRBV10-3 and TRBJ1-1; D ambiguous. The CDR3 loop spans 12 amino acids. The germline CDR1 and CDR2 sequences are ENHRY and SYGVKD. V dropped 2 bases and J dropped 10 bases, with 11 bases sitting between them. CDR3 DNA: TGTGCCATCAGTGAGACGGAACGAGGAGCTTTCTTT. Amino acids: CAISETERGAFF.